Below, 25 T cell receptor beta chains from the same sample are listed, as sequenced in a study of immune characterization of retroperitoneal liposarcoma. TCRdb fed the PCR reads into MiXCR, producing one record per CDR3 protein. This table has fewer than 3,000 distinct CDR3 sequences, nearly 45% appearing once. Sequencing was done on a sample of tumor tissue. The receptors were sampled from a male donor with retroperitoneal liposarcoma.

The CDR3 region is CASSLTLGETQYF. The CDR3 DNA is TGTGCCAGCAGTTTAACCCTGGGGGAGACCCAGTACTTC. V gene TRBV27 combines with J gene TRBJ2-1, with D unresolved. The closer fit of TRBJ2-5 to the DNA end suggests the J call may be wrong. CDR1 and CDR2 (germline): MNHEY, SMNVEV (reference sequence). The CDR3 extends over 13 amino acids.

This clonotype has more than one count but fewer than ten. The V call is TRBV4-3, the J call TRBJ2-5, with 10 bases fitting TRBD2. Unmatched junction bases numbered 9, after V lost 3 bases and J lost 2 bases. The CDR3 spans 17 residues. From germline, CDR1 is LGHNA and CDR2 YSLEER. This CDR3 reads CASSQGAGTSAQETQYF. CDR3 bases: TGCGCCAGCAGCCAGGGGGCCGGGACTAGCGCACAAGAGACCCAGTACTTC.

The V and J genes are TRBV11-3 and TRBJ2-1; D is uncertain. V lost 8 bases and J 10 bases, leaving 15 bases between the germline ends. CDR1 is SGHNT, CDR2 YENEEA, per germline. The CDR3 extends over 12 amino acids. The CDR3 spells CASSDLSYEQFF. The CDR3, as DNA: TGTGCCAGCTCTGACCTCTCCTACGAGCAGTTCTTC.

The V and J genes are TRBV6-1 and TRBJ2-1, with 13 bases lining up with TRBD2. J lost 10 bases, V lost 4 bases, and 7 bases had no gene match. Germline V gene lookup returns CDR1 MNHNS and CDR2 SASEGT. The CDR3 is 15 residues long. The CDR3: CASSAGLAGVGEQFF. The CDR3 bases are TGTGCCAGCAGTGCCGGACTAGCGGGAGTAGGCGAGCAGTTCTTC.

The chain joins TRBV27 to TRBJ1-6; possibly TRBD1 for D (5 bases). The CDR3 length is 17 residues. Trimming cost V 5 bases and J 0 bases, with 14 bases left between them. Germline V gives CDR1 MNHEY, CDR2 SMNVEV (reference sequence). For the CDR3, the DNA is TGTGCCAGCAGTCCCGGTGTAGACAGCTCCTATAATTCACCCCTCCACTTT. It yields the protein CASSPGVDSSYNSPLHF.

In its sample, this clonotype ranks as large. The chain links TRBV6-1 to TRBJ2-3; 7 positions match TRBD2. CDR1 is MNHNS and CDR2 is SASEGT in the germline V gene. The J segment lost 4 bases and the V segment lost 10 bases, leaving 8 bases of the junction unmatched. This CDR3 spans 13 amino acids. The CDR3 region is CAIWGRVADTQYF. CDR3 DNA sequence: TGTGCCATCTGGGGGAGGGTAGCAGATACGCAGTATTTT.

The rearrangement uses TRBV6-1 and TRBJ2-3; D not certain. From germline, CDR1 is MNHNS and CDR2 SASEGT. Trimming stripped 1 base from V and 2 bases from J, with 4 bases between. The CDR3 is made up of 13 amino acids. The DNA for the CDR3 is TGTGCCAGCAGTGAAGGGGACACAGATACGCAGTATTTT. Translated, it gives CASSEGDTDTQYF.

The genes are TRBV11-3 and TRBJ2-1; 10 nucleotides agree with TRBD2. This CDR3 is built from 16 residues. Trimming at V came to 5 bases and at J to 4 bases, leaving 8 bases not matched to a gene. Germline V gene data show CDR1 as SGHNT and CDR2 as YENEEA. Here the CDR3 reads CASSRRTSGTYNEQFF. The DNA of the CDR3 is TGTGCCAGCAGCCGACGGACTAGCGGCACTTACAATGAGCAGTTCTTC.

This clonotype was seen a few times. V gene TRBV11-2 combines with J gene TRBJ2-2; 7 nucleotides line up with TRBD1. J lost 0 bases, V lost 0 bases, and 1 base had no gene match. Germline V gives CDR1 SGHAT, CDR2 FQNNGV. The CDR3 is made up of 16 amino acids. The CDR3 region has the DNA TGTGCCAGCAGCTTAGACCAGGGGGCGAACACCGGGGAGCTGTTTTTT. This codes for CASSLDQGANTGELFF.

The rearrangement joins TRBV11-2 to TRBJ1-1, with 9 bases aligning to TRBD1. V dropped 4 bases and J dropped 1; count of bases not matched to a gene: 1. The CDR3 extends over 14 amino acids. The germline V gene has CDR1 SGHAT and CDR2 FQNNGV. The CDR3 DNA sequence: TGTGCCAGCAGCTCACAGGGGGCGAACACTGAAGCTTTCTTT. Encoded protein: CASSSQGANTEAFF.

This clonotype was found a few times. The V and J genes are TRBV11-2 and TRBJ2-1, with TRBD2 as a possible D gene (5 bases). The closer fit of TRBJ2-7 to the DNA end suggests the J call may be wrong. Germline lookup yields CDR1 SGHAT and CDR2 FQNNGV. The CDR3 covers 16 residues. The CDR3 region is CASSLELGSSYNEQYF. The CDR3 nucleotides are TGTGCCAGCAGCTTAGAGTTGGGGAGCTCCTACAATGAGCAGTACTTC.

This clonotype is deemed medium-sized. V usage is TRBV20-1 and J usage is TRBJ1-2; the D is unclear. Trimming removed 1 base at V and 1 base at J, with 19 bases between. Germline CDR1 reads DFQATT; CDR2 reads SNEGSKA (reference sequence). The CDR3 contains 17 residues. CDR3 coding DNA: TGCAGTGCTAGAGTCGGGGTTACAGAGGACCTTAACTATGGCTACACCTTC. It translates to CSARVGVTEDLNYGYTF.

The rearrangement uses TRBV12-3 or TRBV12-4 and TRBJ2-1, with D possibly being TRBD2 (5 bases). V was shortened by 6 bases and J by 6 bases, with 12 bases between the two germline ends. The CDR3 runs 13 residues. The CDR3 nucleotides are TGTGCCAGCAGAAAGCCCGGAGGCAATGAGCAGTTCTTC. It yields the protein CASRKPGGNEQFF.

The chain uses TRBV6-1 and TRBJ2-6; no reliable D call. This CDR3 is 16 amino acids long. Trimming removed 6 bases at V and 4 bases at J, with 16 bases between. Germline values: CDR1 MNHNS, CDR2 SASEGT. The chain's CDR3 is CASRTGPGRGANVLTF. The CDR3 DNA reads as TGTGCCAGCAGAACGGGCCCTGGAAGGGGGGCCAACGTCCTGACTTTC.

The sample holds a few counts of this clonotype. The chain has TRBV6-5 and TRBJ2-5; TRBD2 agrees at 10 bases. Near its end, the DNA agrees better with TRBJ2-7, so the J call may be wrong. This CDR3 is built from 15 residues. Germline values: CDR1 MNHEY, CDR2 SVGAGI. CDR3 nucleotides: TGTGCCAGCAGTTCCCCGGGACTAGCGAACTACGAGCAGTACTTC. It is translated as CASSSPGLANYEQYF.

The rearrangement uses TRBV6-6 and TRBJ1-1; no clear D gene. This CDR3 is built from 12 residues. CDR1 and CDR2 from the germline V gene are MNHNY and SVGAGI (reference sequence). V shed 8 bases and J shed 6 bases, with 13 bases lying between them. The CDR3 nucleotides are TGTGCCAGCGAATCAGGTGCGGCTGAAGCTTTCTTT. The encoded protein is CASESGAAEAFF.

V is TRBV6-1 and J is TRBJ2-3, with 10 bases that match TRBD1. CDR1 and CDR2 (germline): MNHNS, SASEGT. This CDR3 has 16 amino acids. Trimming removed 4 bases from V and 1 base from J; junction bases left unmatched: 5. The DNA for the CDR3 is TGTGCCAGCAGTGCCCGGACAGGGGGTGGCACAGATACGCAGTATTTT. This gives the protein CASSARTGGGTDTQYF.

The chain carries TRBV6-1 and TRBJ2-5, with TRBD2 identical over 7 bases. Germline CDR1 and CDR2: MNHNS and SASEGT. The length of the CDR3 is 15 residues. Losses at the gene ends were 4 bases for V and 11 bases for J; bases not matched to a gene: 16. The CDR3 DNA reads as TGTGCCAGCAGTGCGCTAGCGGAATCCTACAATGAGCAGTACTTC. This sequence encodes CASSALAESYNEQYF.

In DNA form, the CDR3 reads TGTGCCAGTTCGCGGGAGCGGTTTAACAAAGAGACCCAGTACTTC. Its translation: CASSRERFNKETQYF. This chain uses TRBV6-1 with TRBJ2-5, with 7 bases lining up with TRBD2. The CDR3 extends over 15 amino acids. V trimming: 9 bases; J trimming: 3 bases; junction bases outside the gene matches: 13. CDR1 MNHNS and CDR2 SASEGT come from the germline V gene.

The chain is built from TRBV6-1 and TRBJ2-2; TRBD1 agrees at 7 bases. V lost 1 base, J lost 6 bases, and 8 bases stayed unmatched. CDR1 and CDR2 from the germline V gene are MNHNS and SASEGT. This CDR3 has 16 amino acids. The DNA of the CDR3 is TGTGCCAGCAGTGAAGTGAGGGGGCTCGGGGCCGGGGAGCTGTTTTTT. It codes for CASSEVRGLGAGELFF.

The genes are TRBV7-6 and TRBJ2-2, with D perhaps TRBD1 or TRBD2 (5 bases each). Looked up from germline, CDR1 is SGHVS and CDR2 is FNYEAQ. This CDR3 is 17 amino acids long. Trimming pared 8 bases from V and 6 bases from J, leaving 25 bases between. The CDR3 bases are TGTGCCAGCCGGAGAGACGGGGCAGGACCTAGGGCCGGGGAGCTGTTTTTT. Protein product: CASRRDGAGPRAGELFF.

The CDR3 nucleotides read TGCGCCAGCAGCCAAGACCCACGCACCGGGGAGCTGTTTTTT. It yields the protein CASSQDPRTGELFF. The chain joins TRBV4-1 to TRBJ2-2; D is undetermined. Trimming left V 0 bases short and J 4 bases short, with 6 bases between. This CDR3 region has 14 residues. CDR1 is MGHRA and CDR2 is YSYEKL in the germline V gene.

This clonotype is labeled large. CDR3 in amino acids: CASSQLTSALRHTQYF. The CDR3 nucleotides read TGTGCCAGCAGCCAACTTACTAGCGCCCTCAGGCATACGCAGTATTTT. This rearrangement joins TRBV6-1 to TRBJ2-3; 7 bases match TRBD2. The CDR3 consists of 16 residues. V shed 6 bases and J 7 bases; nucleotides not matched to a gene: 16. Germline lookup yields CDR1 MNHNS and CDR2 SASEGT.

This clonotype appeared a few times. This sequence joins TRBV6-1 and TRBJ2-2; D is perhaps TRBD2 (5 bases). Trimming stripped 3 bases from V and 5 bases from J, with 7 bases between. This CDR3 has 13 residues. Germline loops: CDR1 MNHNS, CDR2 SASEGT. CDR3 residues: CASSDEGTGELFF. Written as DNA, the CDR3 is TGTGCCAGCAGTGACGAGGGTACCGGGGAGCTGTTTTTT.

J is TRBJ2-5 and V is TRBV6-1; TRBD1 matches at 8 bases. Germline loops: CDR1 MNHNS, CDR2 SASEGT. CDR3 size: 14 residues. After removal of 5 bases from V and 11 bases from J, the junction contained 13 bases not matched to a gene. Written as DNA, the CDR3 is TGTGCCAGCAGTAACAGGGGGTCCTCGGCAGAGCAGTACTTC. Protein: CASSNRGSSAEQYF.